This T cell receptor (beta chain) originates from a study of blood T cell repertoires in COVID-19. At the level of the study: Donors of Cohort 3 who recovered were those that had two negative PCRs, clearance, or symptom resolution. PBMCs, B-cell-depleted T cells, or T cells provided the cDNA or gDNA that made up the material.

The table lists this clone with a few counts. V was clipped by 9 bases and J by 5 bases; unmatched bases: 7. The CDR3 has 14 amino acids. Germline CDR1 reads MNHEY; CDR2 reads SVGAGI. Everyone who took part was roughly 18 to 89 years old, and they came from about two dozen US areas. In the authors' methods: How many nucleated cells were present was estimated from reference gene primer amplification. Generated by immunoSEQ multiplex PCR, the TCRdb table keeps only in-frame clones and is missing some. From that table come the V and J calls and clone size; the DNA was used to work out D and trimming. The sample carries under 150,000 clones, under 90% recorded once.

The genes are TRBV6-5 and TRBJ2-2; 9 bases agree with TRBD2. The receptor was derived from a man aged 50 or older in a cohort exposed to, infected with or recovered from COVID-19 (not recorded which). The sample comprised PBMCs or T cells enriched from blood (not recorded which). CDR3 residues: CASRLAVDTGELFF. CDR3 nucleotide sequence: TGTGCCAGTAGACTAGCGGTTGATACCGGGGAGCTGTTTTTT.